This TCR beta chain was identified during a study of T cell responses to AZD1222 COVID-19 vaccine. Regarding the study as a whole: A rise in Spike-specific TCR breadth and depth followed two AZD1222 doses.

The CDR3 has 13 amino acids. V shed 5 bases and J 6 bases; nucleotides not matched to a gene: 3. In germline, CDR1 is SGHNT, CDR2 YENEEA. Libraries were prepared by immunoSEQ multiplex PCR; TCRdb keeps only in-frame clonotypes and omits some of them. The top ten hold approximately 7% of the sample, which has roughly 97,000 clones, roughly 89% seen once. Details on this clone: Its target is not known.

The chain has TRBV11-3 and TRBJ2-2; 7 bases are shared with TRBD2. The source material was peripheral blood, sampled on day 0 of AZD1222 vaccination. The TCR was taken from an adult in good health. The CDR3 DNA reads as TGTGCCAGCAGCGGGAGGGAAGCCGGGGAGCTGTTTTTT. Protein product: CASSGREAGELFF.